This T cell receptor (beta chain) derives from a study of identical twins. Regarding the study as a whole: In cord blood, abundant beta clonotypes had fewer insertions; memory showed no trend.

On this clonotype: Its antigen remains unknown.

TCRdb processed the 5' RACE reads anew with MiXCR; each CDR3 protein has one entry. The sample yields about 240,000 distinct CDR3 sequences, over 9.5% seen once. The data also belong to a second study, concerning yellow fever vaccine responses in identical twins.

Sequencing was performed on memory (CD45RO+) T cells sorted from blood. This clonotype was sampled from a woman between 18 and 29 years old in good health.

The CDR3 DNA follows: TGTGCCAGCAGTTACTCGAACATCAATGAGCAGTTCTTC. Translation: CASSYSNINEQFF. The chain recombines TRBV6-5 with TRBJ2-1; D is uncertain. The CDR3 has 13 residues. Germline V gene lookup returns CDR1 MNHEY and CDR2 SVGAGI. The V gene lost 0 bases and the J gene lost 6 bases, with 6 bases spanning the gap.